The source of this TCR beta chain is a study of blood T cell repertoires in COVID-19 (dated by TCRdb to the early 2020s). For the wider study: Collaborator samples came from the United States, Italy and Spain and covered acute and convalescent phases of COVID-19. A freely available public database, intended as a resource for researchers studying the immune response to SARS-CoV-2, is where the repertoires were released. Sample metadata almost always included a de-identified subject ID, COVID-19 status, age in years and sex. The material from the prospective study consisted of cDNA or gDNA derived from T cells, B-cell-depleted T cells, or PBMCs. Deeply sampled blood TCRbeta repertoires from subjects exposed to, actively infected with, or recovered from COVID-19 were included in the dataset. Samples were obtained from the ongoing ImmuneRACE study (first 160 participants) and from roughly 1,300 subjects provided by 6 global collaborators. Where available, HLA class I and class II types were obtained from metadata supplied by the sample provider rather than from assay-based typing.

Note on this clone: Its recognized antigen is unknown. No base quality values were provided; no much bigger clone lies one nucleotide off.

In Seattle, one collaborating source enrolled patients while the infection was active and tracked those patients longitudinally over the course of disease. Each collaborating institution followed its own protocols to collect whole blood in K2EDTA tubes. For TCRbeta analysis, collaborators shipped samples in one of three forms: frozen whole blood, isolated PBMCs, or DNA extracted from either of those sample types. The cysteine opens and the phenylalanine closes a CDR3 of 15 amino acids. The entry retains the CDR3 DNA only, 45 bases that are in frame from base 1. From a lookup of the germline V gene, CDR1 and CDR2 are SQVTM and ANQGSEA. V is trimmed back by 0 bases and J by 4 bases, and the junction contains 4 bases that no gene match accounts for. The full study reports these points: The amount of clinical and demographic metadata varied by source and participant and was provided uncurated.

The immunoSEQ Assay, a bias-controlled multiplex PCR, was used to amplify TCRbeta CDR3 regions from genomic DNA. The authors' analysis ran thus. Within the assay, amplification of reference gene primers was used to estimate how many nucleated cells each sample contained. Sequence reads were collapsed and filtered to measure the absolute abundance of every unique TCRbeta CDR3 rearrangement. For each sample, productive Simpson clonality was calculated by taking the square root of Simpson's diversity index across productive rearrangements. The clones in this table, taken by TCRdb from immuneACCESS, are in-frame only. Not every clone is retained; where verified, under half of the shortfall comes from an unresolved V gene, and the cause of the rest is unknown. For V, J and clone size, that table is used; D and trimming come from the DNA. The sample records roughly 350,000 clones, roughly 90% of which are singletons. The top ten clones comprise 5.5% to 7.5% of the sample.

The chain was built from TRBV29-1 and TRBJ2-7; TRBD1 aligns with 12 central bases. The clonotype comes from a woman in her 70s with COVID-19, enrolled during active disease. What was sequenced was peripheral blood. The CDR3 reads CSVEDGDRGLYEQYF. The DNA reads as follows: TGCAGCGTTGAAGATGGGGACAGGGGGCTGTACGAGCAGTACTTC.